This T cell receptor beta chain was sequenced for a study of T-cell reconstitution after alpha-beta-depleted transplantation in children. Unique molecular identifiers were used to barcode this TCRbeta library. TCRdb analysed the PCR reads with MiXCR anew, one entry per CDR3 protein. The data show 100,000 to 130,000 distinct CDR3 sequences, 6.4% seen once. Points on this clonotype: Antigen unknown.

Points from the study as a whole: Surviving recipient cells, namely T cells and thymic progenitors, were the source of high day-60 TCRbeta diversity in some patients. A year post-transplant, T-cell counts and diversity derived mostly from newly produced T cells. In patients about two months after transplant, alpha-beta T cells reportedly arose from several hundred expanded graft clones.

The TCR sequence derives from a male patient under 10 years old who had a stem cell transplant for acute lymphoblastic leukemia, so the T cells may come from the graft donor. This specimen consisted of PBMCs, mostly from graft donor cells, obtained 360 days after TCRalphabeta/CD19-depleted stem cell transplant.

CDR3 nucleotides: TGTGCCAGCAGCCCCCTTGGCAGCCCCAATGAGCAGTTCTTC. Translation: CASSPLGSPNEQFF. V is TRBV7-9 and J is TRBJ2-1; D is unclear. Between the trimmed V and J ends, which lost 5 bases and 6 bases, there was a span of 14 bases. The CDR3 is made up of 14 amino acids. Per the germline V gene, CDR1 is SEHNR and CDR2 is FQNEAQ (reference sequence).